This T cell receptor (beta chain) was obtained from a study of cytomegalovirus exposure and HLA in healthy donors. The PCR had 60 Vbeta and 13 Jbeta primers. Produced via immunoSEQ multiplex PCR; TCRdb's table is partial and in-frame only. The sample carries approximately 280,000 clones, around 86% recorded once. This clone has just a few counts. Trimming removed 9 bases at V and 3 bases at J, with 5 bases between. Germline values: CDR1 LNHDA, CDR2 SQIVND (reference sequence). The CDR3 extends over 10 amino acids. This TCR was sampled from a man between 35 and 55 years old in good health and CMV-seropositive. Sequenced: PBMCs. The genes are TRBV19 and TRBJ1-1, with unresolved D. Here the CDR3 reads CASRDTEAFF. CDR3 DNA sequence: TGTGCCAGCCGGGACACTGAAGCTTTCTTT.